The present entry profiles one T cell receptor beta chain with its context. What it binds is unknown. This specimen belongs to a study of shared clonotypes between healthy human individuals. The study's findings and limits: Compared with clonotypes that all four donors shared, non-shared clonotypes had lower generation probabilities. Large sequencing depth failed to make sorted-subset sequencing complete, rarefaction showed.

Data came from immunoSEQ multiplex PCR; TCRdb stores just in-frame clones and leaves some out. This table has over 2 million clones, approximately 95% appearing once. V lost 10 bases and J lost 2; bases outside the gene matches: 10. The CDR3 covers 14 residues. Germline V gene data show CDR1 as LNHDA and CDR2 as SQIVND (reference sequence). The study drew all its donors from Caucasian adults living in Nashville, Tennessee. The origin of this receptor is a man aged 18 to 29 in good health. The chain is built from TRBV19 and TRBJ2-5; TRBD2 matches 7 bases. Sequences were obtained from naive CD4+ T cells sorted from blood. Described subset: CD45RA+ positively selected. The CDR3 DNA is TGTGCCACGTTAGGAGCGGGGAGGCAAGAGACCCAGTACTTC. The encoded protein is CATLGAGRQETQYF.